This T cell receptor beta chain was sequenced in a study of CD8 T cells in Susac syndrome. RNA was extracted with the RNeasy kit, and a quantity of roughly 0.5 to 1 ug was reverse transcribed using random hexamers. Each CDR3 protein is one row after TCRdb ran MiXCR on the immunoSEQ multiplex PCR reads. The table shows about 200,000 distinct CDR3 sequences, with around 93% occurring only once. The receptor comes from a human donor with multiple sclerosis. Sequenced input: CD4+ T cells from PBMCs.

The CDR3: CASSQTGGNTEAFF. In DNA, the CDR3 is TGTGCCAGCAGCCAAACAGGGGGGAACACTGAAGCTTTCTTT. The chain employs TRBV3-1 and TRBJ1-1, with 8 bases matching TRBD1. The V gene's germline CDR1 is LGHDT and CDR2 YNNKEL (reference sequence). V dropped 2 bases and J dropped 1; count of bases not matched to a gene: 0. The CDR3 runs to 14 residues.